The subject of this entry is one T cell receptor (beta chain). Its specificity is not known. This record belongs to a study of monozygotic twins with inflammatory bowel disease. The unique tags termed UMIs, each holding a 6-nucleotide sample barcode, were added by means of template switching. With the 5' RACE reads reprocessed, TCRdb shows one record per CDR3 protein and no DNA. Its listing shows some 200,000 distinct CDR3 sequences. The study's findings and limits: Among IBD patients, fewer clonotypes were shared with others than among healthy twins, especially with disease activity. TCRbeta inverse Simpson diversity was decreased in IBD patients versus healthy co-twins.

The germline V gene encodes CDR1 SEHNR and CDR2 FQNEAQ (reference sequence). The CDR3 spans 16 residues. The clonotype comes from a human donor with ulcerative colitis or Crohn's disease, or a healthy co-twin of an affected twin (not recorded which). V gene TRBV7-9 combines with J gene TRBJ1-1; TCRdb returns TRBD1, unconfirmable since there is no DNA. The sequencing sample was made of blood. CDR3 protein: CASSLVWLGAGTEAFF. The variable domain in full, completed from reference TRBV7-9 and TRBJ1-1, reads DTGVSQNPRHKITKRGQNVTFRCDPISEHNRLYWYRQTLGQGPEFLTYFQNEAQLEKSRLLSDRFSAERPKGSFSTLEIQRTEQGDSAMYLCASSLVWLGAGTEAFFGQGTRLTVV.